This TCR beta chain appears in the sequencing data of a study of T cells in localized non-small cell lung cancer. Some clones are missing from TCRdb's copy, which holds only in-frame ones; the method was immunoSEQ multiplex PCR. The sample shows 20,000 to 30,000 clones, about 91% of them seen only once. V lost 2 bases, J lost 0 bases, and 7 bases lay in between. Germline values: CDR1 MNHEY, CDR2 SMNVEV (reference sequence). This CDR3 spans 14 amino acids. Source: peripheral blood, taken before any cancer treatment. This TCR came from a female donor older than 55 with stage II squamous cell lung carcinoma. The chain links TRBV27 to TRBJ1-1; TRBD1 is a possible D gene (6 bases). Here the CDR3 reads CASSLTGLNTEAFF. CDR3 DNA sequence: TGTGCCAGCAGTTTAACAGGGCTGAACACTGAAGCTTTCTTT.